The clone carrying this T cell receptor beta chain has a count of ten or more. What it binds is not known. TCR beta CDR3 regions were amplified from RNA transcripts. Second-round multiplex PCR followed a first-round RT-PCR using HTBI primers. MiXCR was run by TCRdb on the multiplex PCR reads, yielding one entry per CDR3 protein. This sample has more than 550,000 distinct CDR3 sequences, with 35% to 50% found just once. The sample is drawn from a study of Graves' ophthalmopathy and Graves' hyperthyroidism. Study results and limitations: Appearing in blood as well were most expanded thyroid clonotypes above 0.001 frequency. The model flagged ophthalmopathy progression at over 60% sensitivity and 72% to 80% specificity.

The V end lost 1 base, the J end lost 9 bases, and 13 bases lay between the germline ends. Per germline, CDR1 SEHNR and CDR2 FQNEAQ (reference sequence). This CDR3 region has 14 residues. The chain combines TRBV7-9 with TRBJ1-5; unclear D gene. The specimen sequenced was peripheral blood. The sequence derives from an adult man with Graves' ophthalmopathy. CDR3 coding DNA: TGTGCCAGCAGCTTAGGATCGGGCGGAATGCCCCAGCATTTT. It specifies CASSLGSGGMPQHF.